The text below deals with one TCR beta chain. No cognate antigen has been identified for it. No quality values exist for individual bases; no much larger clone is one base distant. This sample stems from a study of lymphopenia after photon versus proton radiotherapy (dated by TCRdb to between 2017 and 2020). The study in broad terms: The immunological effects of photon versus proton radiation therapy were compared in patients with gastrointestinal tumors who developed high-grade lymphopenia. The cohort included approximately 18 patients with gastrointestinal tumors who developed lymphopenia after receiving either photon or proton therapy. The study aimed to characterize how the two radiation modalities differ in their impact on the immune system.

The germline V gene provides CDR1 SGHVS and CDR2 FQNEAQ. V is cut back by 5 bases and J by 0 bases, with 6 bases in the junction unmatched. From the cysteine up to the phenylalanine, the CDR3 has a length of 16 residues. Only the CDR3 part of the read is kept: 48 bases, read in frame from the first base. The paper as a whole reports these results and caveats: The authors looked at the survival association only in patients who died, and they framed better survival with proton therapy as a possibility rather than a demonstrated result. Once the lymphocyte count had reached its nadir, the repertoires of photon-treated patients showed oligoclonal expansion, particularly of CD8+ Temra cells, and this expansion drove the decline in diversity. During treatment, patients who received proton therapy stayed relatively stable, whereas patients who received photon therapy lost naive T cells and TCR diversity and gained effector/memory populations. Among patients across the cohort who died, overall survival time showed an inverse correlation with a larger post-nadir drop in TCR diversity.

Library preparation used the immunoSEQ multiplex PCR assay. T cell repertoires were profiled by deep sequencing of rearranged TCR beta loci, alongside multiparametric flow cytometry. What TCRdb holds here is the immuneACCESS table cut down to in-frame rearrangements. Part of the clones is not present; checked against another copy, under half of the missing clones reflect an unresolved V gene, and the others are unexplained. Recorded for this sample are about 53,000 clones; around 83% of them occurred a single time. Less than 35% of the sample is held by the ten biggest clonotypes. The clonotype was recovered from a man aged 50 to 60 with gastric cancer. Recombination linked TRBV7-8 to TRBJ2-3, with 9 bases matching TRBD2. Material: peripheral blood, obtained from a patient treated with photon-based radiotherapy. CDR3 reads: CASSQLAGTSTDTQYF. Here is the DNA: TGTGCCAGCAGCCAACTAGCGGGTACTAGCACAGATACGCAGTATTTT.